What follows are 29 T cell receptor beta chains derived from one specimen sequenced in a study of shared clonotypes between healthy human individuals. TCRdb's copy holds only in-frame clones and misses some; the assay was immunoSEQ multiplex PCR. Here the sample spans millions of clones, approximately 93% being singletons. Material for sequencing was naive CD4+ T cells from PBMCs. Subset here: CD45RA+ positively selected. The receptor set was obtained from a young man in good health. Some clones in this sample may be carry-over from other donors' samples.

V is TRBV2 and J is TRBJ2-5; 11 positions match TRBD2. CDR1 SNHLY and CDR2 FYNNEI come from the germline V gene. This CDR3 region has 15 residues. The ends lost 4 bases at V and 4 bases at J; junction bases unmatched: 5. CDR3 nucleotides: TGTGCCAGCAGTGGGGTGACTAGCGGGATAGAGACCCAGTACTTC. It codes for CASSGVTSGIETQYF.

V gene TRBV18 combines with J gene TRBJ1-4; D is ambiguous. Deletions cut 1 base from V and 7 bases from J, with 16 bases between. The CDR3 spans 16 residues. Germline CDR1 KGHSH, CDR2 LQKENI. CDR3 loop: CASSPLRASPGEKLFF. The CDR3 DNA reads as TGTGCCAGCTCACCACTAAGGGCCTCTCCAGGTGAAAAACTGTTTTTT.

The gene calls are TRBV7-9 and TRBJ2-5, with D perhaps being TRBD1 or TRBD2 (5 bases each). V was trimmed by 2 bases and J by 5 bases, leaving 27 bases between them. Per germline, CDR1 SEHNR and CDR2 FQNEAQ (reference sequence). This CDR3 comprises 19 residues. CDR3 loop: CASSLLKIGAHPRQETQYF. DNA of the CDR3: TGTGCCAGCAGCTTATTGAAAATCGGGGCCCATCCGCGCCAGGAGACCCAGTACTTC.

The chain carries TRBV11-2 and TRBJ2-7; 8 positions agree with TRBD2. CDR1 is SGHAT and CDR2 is FQNNGV in the germline V gene. J gave up 1 base and V 2 bases, and 13 bases lay outside the gene matches. The CDR3 is 18 residues long. The DNA of the CDR3 is TGTGCCAGCAGCTTAAGAGTCATGGCGGGAGGCCCATCCTACGAGCAGTACTTC. As protein: CASSLRVMAGGPSYEQYF.

For this clone: The same CDR3 also results from other DNA sequences found in this sample. The chain is built from TRBV6-1 and TRBJ1-5; D not certain. The CDR3 runs 13 residues. Germline CDR1 MNHNS, CDR2 SASEGT. V lost 1 base to trimming and J lost 6 bases, with 7 bases between them. CDR3 nucleotides: TGTGCCAGCAGTGAAGTTCGGGGTCAGCCCCAGCATTTT. Protein sequence: CASSEVRGQPQHF.

The table lists this clone with a few counts. V is TRBV2 and J is TRBJ2-5; TRBD2 matches at 11 bases. From germline, CDR1 is SNHLY and CDR2 FYNNEI. CDR3 length: 14 amino acids. V lost 6 bases and J lost 3; bases outside the gene matches: 3. This CDR3 is CASRVLAGEETQYF. CDR3 DNA sequence: TGTGCCAGCAGGGTACTAGCGGGAGAAGAGACCCAGTACTTC. Full variable domain (remainder filled in from reference TRBV2 and TRBJ2-5): EPEVTQTPSHQVTQMGQEVILRCVPISNHLYFYWYRQILGQKVEFLVSFYNNEISEKSEIFDDQFSVERPDGSNFTLKIRSTKLEDSAMYFCASRVLAGEETQYFGPGTRLLVL.

About this clone itself: Within the sample, other DNA sequences also encode this same CDR3. V gene TRBV9 combines with J gene TRBJ2-5; 12 nucleotides align to TRBD1. This CDR3 is 16 amino acids long. Germline CDR1 is SGDLS and CDR2 is YYNGEE. The J segment lost 4 bases and the V segment lost 0 bases, leaving 4 bases of the junction unmatched. The DNA for the CDR3 is TGTGCCAGCAGCGTAGGGGGACAGGGGGCGAGAGAGACCCAGTACTTC. Its translation: CASSVGGQGARETQYF. The whole variable domain, remainder taken from reference TRBV9 and TRBJ2-5, is DSGVTQTPKHLITATGQRVTLRCSPRSGDLSVYWYQQSLDQGLQFLIQYYNGEERAKGNILERFSAQQFPDLHSELNLSSLELGDSALYFCASSVGGQGARETQYFGPGTRLLVL.

This clone was seen a few times. Different DNA sequences within this sample yield the same CDR3. The chain links TRBV5-1 to TRBJ1-5; D remains unclear. Germline CDR1 reads SGHRS; CDR2 reads YFSETQ. The CDR3 is made up of 13 amino acids. With 0 bases removed from V and 6 bases from J, the gap between germline ends came to 7 bases. DNA of the CDR3: TGCGCCAGCAGCTTGGAGGGAGGTCAGCCCCAGCATTTT. It yields the protein CASSLEGGQPQHF.

The CDR3 loop reads CASSPQEGASEAFF. CDR3 nucleotide sequence: TGTGCCAGTAGTCCCCAGGAGGGGGCCTCTGAAGCTTTCTTT. This sequence joins TRBV19 and TRBJ1-1; 7 bases are shared with TRBD1. Germline CDR1 is LNHDA and CDR2 is SQIVND (reference sequence). V was clipped by 5 bases and J by 6 bases; unmatched bases: 9. The length of the CDR3 is 14 residues.

In this sample, this clone turned up once. The V gene is TRBV21-1, the J gene TRBJ2-7; TRBD1, the table's D call, lacks a check against the DNA. TRBV21-1 is a pseudogene segment. The CDR3 contains 16 residues. CDR3 sequence reads: CASSKALDRGLYEQYF. The CDR3 DNA is TGTGCCAGCAGCAAAGCCCTGGACAGGGGTCTATACGAGCAGTACTTC.

This CDR3 reads CATSRARGPGLGEKLFF. CDR3 nucleotides: TGTGCCACCAGCAGAGCCCGAGGTCCGGGGTTAGGTGAAAAACTGTTTTTT. The V call is TRBV15, the J call TRBJ1-4; D is ambiguous. The germline V and J ends were trimmed by 1 base and 7 bases, with 19 bases remaining between them. The CDR3 runs to 17 residues. The germline V gene encodes CDR1 LNHNV and CDR2 YYDKDF (reference sequence).

V gene TRBV5-1 combines with J gene TRBJ2-7, with 7 bases aligning to TRBD1. CDR3 length equals 14 residues. V lost 4 bases to trimming and J lost 2 bases; unmatched junction nucleotides: 6. Germline V gene lookup returns CDR1 SGHRS and CDR2 YFSETQ. The CDR3 DNA is TGCGCCAGCAGCACCGACAGGGTCACCTACGAGCAGTACTTC. Encoded protein: CASSTDRVTYEQYF.

CDR3 nucleotide sequence: TGTGCCAGCAGTGATCAGGGGGCGCGGGGCTACGAGCAGTACTTC. It is translated as CASSDQGARGYEQYF. The J gene is TRBJ2-7, the V gene TRBV25-1; TRBD1 matches 8 bases. There are 15 residues in the CDR3. Trimming removed 3 bases from V and 3 bases from J; junction bases left unmatched: 7. CDR1 MGHDK and CDR2 SYGVNS come from the germline V gene.

The chain joins TRBV7-2 to TRBJ1-5; D remains ambiguous. With 5 bases removed from V and 6 bases from J, the gap between germline ends came to 11 bases. Germline CDR1 reads SGHTA; CDR2 reads FQGNSA. The CDR3 contains 13 residues. In nucleotides, the CDR3 is TGTGCCAGCAGCCCCACGGAAGGTCAGCCCCAGCATTTT. Residues: CASSPTEGQPQHF. The entire variable domain, with the rest obtained from reference TRBV7-2 and TRBJ1-5, is as follows: GAGVSQSPSNKVTEKGKDVELRCDPISGHTALYWYRQSLGQGLEFLIYFQGNSAPDKSGLPSDRFSAERTGGSVSTLTIQRTQQEDSAVYLCASSPTEGQPQHFGDGTRLSIL.

In its sample, this clone was seen a few times. The chain recombines TRBV2 with TRBJ1-4; D is unclear. Germline CDR1 SNHLY, CDR2 FYNNEI. The CDR3 is 12 residues long. Trimming left V 8 bases short and J 8 bases short, with 12 bases between. CDR3 DNA: TGTGCCAGCTCGTTTACTAGGGAAAAACTGTTTTTT. Protein product: CASSFTREKLFF.

V gene TRBV6-5 combines with J gene TRBJ1-1; TRBD1 aligns across 9 bases. Germline CDR1 is MNHEY and CDR2 is SVGAGI. With V trimmed by 5 bases and J by 11 bases, 12 bases remained unmatched. CDR3 length: 14 residues. In DNA form, the CDR3 reads TGTGCCAGCAGTCAACAGGGGGCTCTCCGCCGGGCTTTCTTT. Translated: CASSQQGALRRAFF.

The V gene is TRBV5-1, the J gene TRBJ2-5; TRBD1 agrees at 9 bases. CDR1 and CDR2 (germline): SGHRS, YFSETQ. V shed 0 bases and J 6 bases; nucleotides not matched to a gene: 6. The CDR3 extends over 15 amino acids. Here the CDR3 DNA reads TGCGCCAGCAGCTTGGTGACAGGGGGGCAAAAGACCCAGTACTTC. Translated, it gives CASSLVTGGQKTQYF.

Of note for this clone: Other DNA sequences within the sample encode an identical CDR3. V is TRBV5-4 and J is TRBJ2-1, with D perhaps TRBD1 (6 bases). Trimming shortened V by 0 bases and J by 8 bases, and 9 bases separated the two germline ends. CDR1 is SGHNT and CDR2 is YYREEE in the germline V gene (reference sequence). This CDR3 contains 13 residues. CDR3 nucleotide sequence: TGTGCCAGCAGCTTGGCAGGGGCGGATGAGCAGTTCTTC. Translating it yields CASSLAGADEQFF.

The chain is built from TRBV7-3 and TRBJ2-2; the match to TRBD2 covers 10 bases. Trimming took 4 bases from V and 6 from J; bases not matched to a gene: 5. Germline V gene lookup returns CDR1 SGHTA and CDR2 FQGTGA. The CDR3 is 15 residues long. CDR3 DNA sequence: TGTGCCAGCAGCTCCTACAGCGGGAGGGCCGGGGAGCTGTTTTTT. This sequence encodes CASSSYSGRAGELFF. Full variable domain (missing parts from reference TRBV7-3 and TRBJ2-2): GAGVSQTPSNKVTEKGKYVELRCDPISGHTALYWYRQSLGQGPEFLIYFQGTGAADDSGLPNDRFFAVRPEGSVSTLKIQRTERGDSAVYLCASSSYSGRAGELFFGEGSRLTVL.

The chain uses TRBV5-4 and TRBJ1-2; 9 bases fit TRBD1. CDR1 SGHNT and CDR2 YYREEE come from the germline V gene (reference sequence). The CDR3 sequence is 16 residues long. The V segment lost 4 bases and the J segment 0 bases; nucleotides outside the gene matches: 7. CDR3 in DNA: TGTGCCAGCAGCACACTACAGGGGGCTGCTAACTATGGCTACACCTTC. Residues: CASSTLQGAANYGYTF.

Note on this clone: At the DNA level, this CDR3 is encoded by other sequences in the same sample as well. V is TRBV10-3 and J is TRBJ2-3; D remains ambiguous. Germline V CDR1 and CDR2: ENHRY, SYGVKD. This CDR3 comprises 11 residues. Trimming stripped 4 bases from V and 5 bases from J, with 4 bases between. CDR3 amino acids: CAISGGDTQYF. CDR3 nucleotides: TGTGCCATCAGTGGCGGAGATACGCAGTATTTT.

The gene calls are TRBV4-1 and TRBJ1-1; possibly TRBD1 for D (5 bases). Germline CDR1 reads MGHRA; CDR2 reads YSYEKL. Trimming stripped 3 bases from V and 1 base from J, with 12 bases between. CDR3 size: 15 residues. CDR3 in DNA: TGCGCCAGCAGCCATTCCGGGACGTCGAACACTGAAGCTTTCTTT. Encoded protein: CASSHSGTSNTEAFF.

V and J are TRBV4-2 and TRBJ1-2; 11 bases agree with TRBD1. This CDR3 region has 16 residues. Germline V lookup: CDR1 LGHNA, CDR2 YNFKEQ. After removal of 4 bases from V and 4 bases from J, the junction contained 8 bases not matched to a gene. The CDR3 loop is CASSPDRGRSLYGYTF. The CDR3 coding sequence is TGTGCCAGCAGCCCGGACAGGGGGCGATCCCTCTATGGCTACACCTTC.

J is TRBJ1-2 and V is TRBV20-1; D call uncertain. In germline, CDR1 is DFQATT, CDR2 SNEGSKA (reference sequence). This CDR3 has 11 residues. V was trimmed by 3 bases and J by 4 bases, leaving 6 bases between them. The CDR3 DNA sequence: TGCAGTGCTAGCATCCTCTATGGCTACACCTTC. It encodes CSASILYGYTF.

The chain couples TRBV6-5 to TRBJ2-1; 9 nucleotides line up with TRBD2. J was trimmed by 8 bases and V by 2 bases; bases with no gene match: 4. This CDR3 contains 14 residues. CDR1 is MNHEY and CDR2 is SVGAGI in the germline V gene. The CDR3 bases are TGTGCCAGCAGTTACGCGGGAGGGCCCCATGAGCAGTTCTTC. Encoded protein: CASSYAGGPHEQFF.

The chain employs TRBV2 and TRBJ1-5; D may be TRBD1 (6 bases). The CDR3 runs to 15 residues. V was pared by 5 bases and J by 12 bases, with 23 bases between. From germline, CDR1 is SNHLY and CDR2 FYNNEI. CDR3 nucleotides: TGTGCCAGCAGTCTAACAGGGAAGTTCATTCGGCTCCAGCATTTT. Its translation is CASSLTGKFIRLQHF.

The V gene is TRBV11-2, the J gene TRBJ2-7; D may be TRBD1 (6 bases). Germline V lookup: CDR1 SGHAT, CDR2 FQNNGV. The V gene lost 4 bases and the J gene lost 6 bases, with 25 bases spanning the gap. The CDR3 spans 17 residues. CDR3 loop: CASSSYYGQNPSLEQYF. The CDR3 coding sequence is TGTGCCAGCAGCTCTTACTACGGACAGAACCCCTCCCTCGAGCAGTACTTC.

This clone appeared once. The rearrangement uses TRBV5-1 and TRBJ2-7, with 9 bases matching TRBD1. From germline, CDR1 is SGHRS and CDR2 YFSETQ. The ends lost 4 bases at V and 6 bases at J; junction bases unmatched: 5. This CDR3 comprises 13 residues. The CDR3 DNA reads as TGCGCCAGCAGCCCCGGACAGGGGTCCGAGCAGTACTTC. It encodes CASSPGQGSEQYF.

Remarks on this clone: The same CDR3 is also encoded by other DNA sequences in this sample. This chain links TRBV7-9 with TRBJ2-3; D call uncertain. This CDR3 is built from 11 residues. V lost 1 base, J lost 6 bases, and 2 bases lay in between. In germline, CDR1 is SEHNR, CDR2 FQNEAQ (reference sequence). CDR3 sequence reads: CASSLVDTQYF. DNA of the CDR3: TGTGCCAGCAGCTTAGTCGATACGCAGTATTTT.